Listed below are T cell receptor beta chains from one sample, sequenced in a study of blood T cells in healthy people across ages. MiXCR was run by TCRdb on the 5' RACE reads, yielding one entry per CDR3 protein. The table lists about 800,000 distinct CDR3 sequences, roughly 50% of them singletons. Specimen: blood. The receptors derive from a young man in good health. The CDR3 runs from the conserved cysteine through the conserved F or W. Fields, in order: J gene, clone size, V gene, CDR3 protein. A row's size may be missing; if present it is once, few, many or a size class.

TRBJ2-5 | - | TRBV20-1 | CSARGRPGLARETQYF
TRBJ2-3 | - | TRBV7-2 | CASSPLYNKITDTQYF
TRBJ2-7 | few | TRBV27 | CASSFGTGTPYEQYF
TRBJ2-7 | once | TRBV7-2 | CASSLDWRGTYEQYF
TRBJ2-5 | - | TRBV20-1 | CSARSGTSGEKTQYF
TRBJ2-1 | - | TRBV29-1 | CSVEVGGKQFF
TRBJ2-1 | - | TRBV10-3 | CATGLASNEQFF
TRBJ1-2 | few | TRBV3-1 | CASSQYRGSGYTF
TRBJ2-3 | - | TRBV6-8 | CASSYPVQGLAEFRTDTLYF
TRBJ1-1 | once | TRBV12-3/TRBV12-4 | CASWRLVGGGGNTEAFF
TRBJ2-1 | once | TRBV24-1 | CATSASGTPYNEQFF
TRBJ2-7 | - | TRBV7-8 | CASSLIISGSDTVSDEQYF
TRBJ2-5 | - | TRBV6-7 | CASKEETQYF
TRBJ2-1 | few | TRBV20-1 | CSGSRGWGNEQFF
TRBJ2-7 | - | TRBV20-1 | CSARKAGGLYNEQYF
TRBJ1-4 | once | TRBV7-9 | CASSSGENLFF
TRBJ2-5 | - | TRBV29-1 | CSTPGTSGETQYF
TRBJ1-2 | - | TRBV7-2 | CASSLTFQTYYGYTF
TRBJ2-1 | - | TRBV9 | CASSVAWSSYNEQFF
TRBJ2-1 | - | TRBV5-1 | CASSWKGGSYNEQFF
TRBJ1-1 | few | TRBV6-1 | CASSGAGADTEAFF
TRBJ2-1 | few | TRBV29-1 | CSVPVTASSYNEQFF
TRBJ2-1 | few | TRBV27 | CASSLGQRGNEQFF
TRBJ2-2 | - | TRBV12-3/TRBV12-4 | CASSLRGDGELFF
TRBJ1-2 | - | TRBV20-1 | CSARVSRTHTF
TRBJ2-5 | - | TRBV4-2 | CASSQAGQGIGYQETQYF
TRBJ2-5 | - | TRBV7-2 | CASCLQFNQEQYF